This record concerns one T cell receptor (beta chain) sequence. Its target is not known. The data derive from a study of T-cell reconstitution after alpha-beta-depleted transplantation in children. General observations from the study: At day 60, the high TCRbeta diversity found in some patients originated from recipient T cells and thymic progenitors that had survived. Several hundred graft clones that had expanded were reportedly the source of alpha-beta T cells about two months after transplant. Newly made T cells mostly supplied T-cell counts and diversity one year after transplant.

Preparation of the TCRbeta library used unique molecular identifiers. Via MiXCR, TCRdb re-called the PCR reads, giving one row per CDR3 protein. Of roughly 570,000 distinct CDR3 sequences listed, 27% are singletons. There are 15 residues in the CDR3. CDR1 is DFQATT and CDR2 is SNEGSKA in the germline V gene (reference sequence). The V and J ends lost 5 bases and 3 bases respectively, with 20 bases between them. This clonotype was obtained from a boy under two years old with Wiskott-Aldrich syndrome, due to receive a stem cell transplant. Sequenced here: PBMCs, sampled before TCRalphabeta/CD19-depleted stem cell transplant. The chain combines TRBV20-1 with TRBJ2-7; D gene uncertain. The CDR3 spells CSAPLKFGASYEQYF. The CDR3 DNA follows: TGCAGTGCTCCTCTCAAGTTTGGAGCGAGCTACGAGCAGTACTTC.